Following are 22 T cell receptor beta chains from one sample sequenced in a study of T-cell reconstitution after alpha-beta-depleted transplantation in children. Unique molecular identifiers tagged the TCRbeta library. TCRdb called the PCR reads again in MiXCR, with one record for every CDR3 protein. The sample has hundreds of thousands of distinct CDR3 sequences, 15% to 20% seen once. The sequenced sample was PBMCs, mostly from graft donor cells, obtained 360 days after TCRalphabeta/CD19-depleted stem cell transplant. All receptors come from a male patient aged 2-15 years who had a stem cell transplant for acute lymphoblastic leukemia, so the T cells may come from the graft donor.

The V call is TRBV28, the J call TRBJ1-5; D is unresolved. V was trimmed by 3 bases and J by 1 base, leaving 7 bases between them. Germline values: CDR1 MDHEN, CDR2 SYDVKM. CDR3 length equals 14 residues. In DNA form, the CDR3 reads TGTGCCAGCAGTTTCGTTTTAAGCAATCAGCCCCAGCATTTT. Encoded protein: CASSFVLSNQPQHF.

This clonotype came up many times. V and J are TRBV9 and TRBJ2-6; D gene ambiguous. The germline V and J ends were trimmed by 0 bases and 2 bases, with 0 bases remaining between them. Per germline, CDR1 SGDLS and CDR2 YYNGEE. The CDR3 extends over 13 amino acids. CDR3 in amino acids: CASSVAGANVLTF. The DNA of the CDR3 is TGTGCCAGCAGCGTAGCTGGGGCCAACGTCCTGACTTTC.

The table lists this clonotype with a few counts. The V gene is TRBV29-1, the J gene TRBJ2-3; D is ambiguous. This CDR3 is 15 amino acids long. Germline values: CDR1 SQVTM, CDR2 ANQGSEA. V lost 0 bases, J lost 0 bases, and 10 bases lay in between. For the CDR3, the DNA is TGCAGCGTTGAAGAGTGGGCAGCTAGCACAGATACGCAGTATTTT. Amino acid sequence: CSVEEWAASTDTQYF.

The chain combines TRBV7-9 with TRBJ1-1, with D maybe TRBD1 (5 bases). Germline values: CDR1 SEHNR, CDR2 FQNEAQ (reference sequence). Trimming left V 1 base short and J 7 bases short, with 10 bases between. The CDR3 runs to 13 residues. CDR3 region: CASSLGIQVEAFF. CDR3 in DNA: TGTGCCAGCAGCTTAGGGATACAGGTTGAAGCTTTCTTT.

Only a few counts were recorded for this clonotype. The V and J genes are TRBV29-1 and TRBJ2-1, with D hard to call. Germline CDR1 SQVTM, CDR2 ANQGSEA. The V and J ends lost 4 bases and 2 bases respectively, with 12 bases between them. This CDR3 has 14 amino acids. The CDR3 is CSVVSGKTYNEQFF. The CDR3 DNA sequence: TGCAGCGTTGTGTCTGGGAAAACCTACAATGAGCAGTTCTTC.

This clonotype was found a few times. The chain carries TRBV28 and TRBJ1-5; weak D call: TRBD1 (5 bases). This CDR3 has 15 amino acids. V lost 5 bases to trimming and J lost 1 base, with 12 bases between them. Germline-derived CDR1 and CDR2 are MDHEN and SYDVKM. The CDR3 protein is CASSPAEGSNQPQHF. The CDR3 coding sequence is TGTGCCAGCAGTCCGGCGGAGGGGAGCAATCAGCCCCAGCATTTT.

This chain links TRBV7-8 with TRBJ2-1; 9 bases are a match to TRBD2. The trim removed 4 bases at V and 3 bases at J, leaving 4 bases unmatched. Germline loops: CDR1 SGHVS, CDR2 FQNEAQ. The CDR3 spans 15 residues. CDR3: CASSSYSGSYNEQFF. CDR3 bases: TGTGCCAGCAGCTCTTATAGCGGGAGCTACAATGAGCAGTTCTTC.

Here the CDR3 reads CASSLAGLAGGRETQYF. The CDR3 DNA follows: TGCGCCAGCAGCTTGGCCGGACTAGCGGGAGGGAGAGAGACCCAGTACTTC. The V gene is TRBV5-1, the J gene TRBJ2-5; 15 bases agree with TRBD2. V was pared by 0 bases and J by 4 bases, with 4 bases of the junction left unmatched. The length of the CDR3 is 17 residues. Germline V lookup: CDR1 SGHRS, CDR2 YFSETQ.

The V and J genes are TRBV9 and TRBJ1-1; D gene unclear. The germline V gene has CDR1 SGDLS and CDR2 YYNGEE. The CDR3 totals 16 residues. V was clipped by 0 bases and J by 4 bases, with 16 bases between them. CDR3 in amino acids: CASSVDPGPRTTEAFF. The CDR3 DNA follows: TGTGCCAGCAGCGTAGACCCCGGGCCCCGGACCACTGAAGCTTTCTTT. Complete variable domain (other parts from reference TRBV9 and TRBJ1-1): DSGVTQTPKHLITATGQRVTLRCSPRSGDLSVYWYQQSLDQGLQFLIQYYNGEERAKGNILERFSAQQFPDLHSELNLSSLELGDSALYFCASSVDPGPRTTEAFFGQGTRLTVV.

This sequence joins TRBV6-2 or TRBV6-3 and TRBJ2-5, with 9 bases identical to TRBD2. The V gene's germline CDR1 is MNHEY and CDR2 SVGEGT. V dropped 7 bases and J dropped 5; count of bases not matched to a gene: 11. The CDR3 spans 15 residues. The DNA for the CDR3 is TGTGCCAGCAACTACAGGAGCGGGAGGAGGGAGACCCAGTACTTC. Residues: CASNYRSGRRETQYF.

This clonotype was detected many times. The chain has TRBV5-1 and TRBJ2-2; D perhaps matches TRBD2 (6 bases). V lost 4 bases and J lost 1, with 8 bases in between. This CDR3 is built from 14 residues. Germline V gene lookup returns CDR1 SGHRS and CDR2 YFSETQ. This CDR3 is CASSRRENTGELFF. The CDR3 bases are TGCGCCAGCAGCAGGCGGGAGAACACCGGGGAGCTGTTTTTT.

This clonotype showed up many times. CDR3 nucleotides: TGTGCCAGCAGCTTGGATGGATTCGGGGAGCTGTTTTTT. This codes for CASSLDGFGELFF. The chain carries TRBV6-1 and TRBJ2-2; D is unclear. CDR1 is MNHNS and CDR2 is SASEGT in the germline V gene. Trimming pared 6 bases from V and 7 bases from J, leaving 12 bases between. The CDR3 is 13 amino acids.

V usage is TRBV6-5 and J usage is TRBJ2-5; no definite D call. Germline V gene sequence: CDR1 MNHEY, CDR2 SVGAGI. The CDR3 loop spans 14 amino acids. Trimming left V 2 bases short and J 3 bases short, with 10 bases between. CDR3 amino acids: CASSYIGGKETQYF. CDR3 coding DNA: TGTGCCAGCAGTTACATCGGTGGGAAAGAGACCCAGTACTTC.

The V gene is TRBV29-1, the J gene TRBJ1-1; D unresolved. Germline-derived CDR1 and CDR2 are SQVTM and ANQGSEA. Trimming removed 7 bases at V and 11 bases at J, with 17 bases between. The CDR3 is 11 amino acids. The DNA of the CDR3 is TGCAGCGCGACACACGCGGTGGGGGCTTTCTTT. Translated: CSATHAVGAFF. Based on the CDR3 plus reference TRBV29-1 and TRBJ1-1, the full variable domain is SAVISQKPSRDICQRGTSLTIQCQVDSQVTMMFWYRQQPGQSLTLIATANQGSEATYESGFVIDKFPISRPNLTFSTLTVSNMSPEDSSIYLCSATHAVGAFFGQGTRLTVV.

This clonotype occurred a few times. The chain uses TRBV27 and TRBJ1-1; D perhaps matches TRBD1 (6 bases). Germline lookup yields CDR1 MNHEY and CDR2 SMNVEV (reference sequence). Between the trimmed V and J ends, which lost 2 bases and 9 bases, there was a span of 13 bases. CDR3 size: 13 residues. The CDR3 protein is CASSLIRGAKAFF. For the CDR3, the DNA is TGTGCCAGCAGTTTAATCAGGGGAGCGAAAGCTTTCTTT.

Only a few counts were recorded for this clonotype. The V gene is TRBV7-9, the J gene TRBJ2-1; D is unclear. Trimming cost V 4 bases and J 3 bases, with 10 bases left between them. Germline CDR1 SEHNR, CDR2 FQNEAQ (reference sequence). There are 14 residues in the CDR3. CDR3 region: CASSSRVLYNEQFF. CDR3 DNA sequence: TGTGCCAGCAGCTCTAGGGTCCTCTACAATGAGCAGTTCTTC.

This clonotype was detected only a few times. The chain has TRBV24-1 and TRBJ2-5; 7 nucleotides line up with TRBD2. Germline V gene sequence: CDR1 KGHDR, CDR2 SFDVKD. The CDR3 is 14 amino acids. Trimming at V came to 9 bases and at J to 4 bases, leaving 10 bases not matched to a gene. The CDR3 reads CATGRAGVAETQYF. The CDR3 DNA follows: TGTGCCACCGGGCGGGCGGGAGTGGCAGAGACCCAGTACTTC.

The rearrangement uses TRBV7-2 and TRBJ2-3; 9 bases align to TRBD2. Germline V gives CDR1 SGHTA, CDR2 FQGNSA. The trim removed 4 bases at V and 6 bases at J, leaving 11 bases unmatched. This CDR3 has 16 residues. CDR3 nucleotides: TGTGCCAGCAGCTCGCGGACTAGCGCCTCACGGGATACGCAGTATTTT. It encodes CASSSRTSASRDTQYF.

This sequence joins TRBV4-1 and TRBJ1-1; D ambiguous. This CDR3 region has 14 residues. The germline gives CDR1 MGHRA, CDR2 YSYEKL. V was trimmed by 2 bases and J by 4 bases, leaving 11 bases between them. The CDR3 is CASSQPRATTEAFF. CDR3 DNA sequence: TGCGCCAGCAGCCAACCCCGGGCTACCACTGAAGCTTTCTTT.

The chain recombines TRBV20-1 with TRBJ2-7, with TRBD1 as a possible D gene (5 bases). V was shortened by 1 base and J by 0 bases, with 10 bases between the two germline ends. The CDR3 consists of 14 residues. Germline CDR1 is DFQATT and CDR2 is SNEGSKA (reference sequence). CDR3 sequence (DNA): TGCAGTGCTAGAGGAAGGGGCCTCTCCTACGAGCAGTACTTC. Its protein is CSARGRGLSYEQYF.

As for this clonotype: A junction boundary mismatches the germline segment, possibly from a read error. This chain uses TRBV4-1 with TRBJ1-6; D might be TRBD1 (5 bases). Germline V CDR1 and CDR2: MGHRA, YSYEKL. The CDR3 consists of 15 residues. The CDR3 nucleotides are TGCGCCAGCAGCCAAGTGGGGGGGTCCCTGTCACCTCTCCACTTT. Encoded protein: CASSQVGGSLSPLHF.

The chain joins TRBV29-1 to TRBJ1-1, with TRBD1 matching over 8 bases. The CDR3 extends over 14 amino acids. Germline CDR1 and CDR2: SQVTM and ANQGSEA. Unmatched junction bases numbered 10, after V lost 4 bases and J lost 6 bases. This chain's CDR3 is CSVGGIDRGAEAFF. CDR3 nucleotide sequence: TGCAGCGTTGGGGGGATTGACAGGGGCGCTGAAGCTTTCTTT.